Listed below are T cell receptor beta chains from one sample, sequenced in a study of cytomegalovirus exposure and HLA in healthy donors. Using immunoSEQ multiplex PCR, the repertoire was profiled, and TCRdb retains in-frame clones only, with some absent. The sample lists some 110,000 clones, roughly 74% occurring once. Sequencing was done on a sample of PBMCs. All receptors derive from a woman aged 25 to 39 in good health and CMV-seronegative. Both conserved end residues are part of each CDR3. Each record gives: V gene, D gene, J gene, clone size, CDR3 protein, CDR3 DNA. A D gene is named only where the DNA matches it firmly. Where a row states a size, it is once, few, many or the class of an expanded clone; other rows omit it.

V gene: TRBV18
D gene: NA
J gene: TRBJ1-2
clone size: few
CDR3 protein: CASSPRVGDPYGYTF
CDR3 DNA: TGTGCCAGCTCACCAAGGGTCGGGGATCCCTATGGCTACACCTTC

V gene: TRBV2
D gene: NA
J gene: TRBJ2-7
clone size: NA
CDR3 protein: CAVGDAYEQYF
CDR3 DNA: TGTGCCGTCGGGGATGCCTACGAGCAGTACTTC

V gene: TRBV6-5
D gene: TRBD2
J gene: TRBJ2-5
clone size: NA
CDR3 protein: CASRTSGEQETQYF
CDR3 DNA: TGTGCCAGCAGAACTAGCGGGGAACAAGAGACCCAGTACTTC

V gene: TRBV29-1
D gene: NA
J gene: TRBJ1-1
clone size: NA
CDR3 protein: CSVSGTEAFF
CDR3 DNA: TGCAGTGTCAGTGGCACTGAAGCTTTCTTT

V gene: TRBV27
D gene: NA
J gene: TRBJ2-7
clone size: NA
CDR3 protein: CASSLDSSYEQYF
CDR3 DNA: TGTGCCAGCAGTCTGGACAGCTCCTACGAGCAGTACTTC

V gene: TRBV9
D gene: NA
J gene: TRBJ1-2
clone size: NA
CDR3 protein: CASSVKGQGDYGYTF
CDR3 DNA: TGTGCCAGCAGCGTAAAGGGCCAGGGCGACTATGGCTACACCTTC

V gene: TRBV7-7
D gene: TRBD2
J gene: TRBJ2-2
clone size: NA
CDR3 protein: CASSSGDNTGELFF
CDR3 DNA: TGTGCCAGCAGTAGCGGGGACAACACCGGGGAGCTGTTTTTT

V gene: TRBV27
D gene: TRBD1
J gene: TRBJ2-7
clone size: NA
CDR3 protein: CASSLGQGREQYF
CDR3 DNA: TGTGCCAGCAGTTTGGGACAGGGGCGAGAGCAGTACTTC

V gene: TRBV5-1
D gene: NA
J gene: TRBJ1-1
clone size: once
CDR3 protein: CASGGTGNTEAFF
CDR3 DNA: TGCGCCAGCGGGGGGACGGGGAACACTGAAGCTTTCTTT

V gene: TRBV13
D gene: TRBD2
J gene: TRBJ2-2
clone size: once
CDR3 protein: CASSLGGSGGNTGELFF
CDR3 DNA: TGTGCCAGCAGCTTAGGCGGAAGCGGGGGGAACACCGGGGAGCTGTTTTTT

V gene: TRBV2
D gene: TRBD2
J gene: TRBJ2-1
clone size: NA
CDR3 protein: CASKGLAGEGEQFF
CDR3 DNA: TGTGCCAGCAAAGGACTAGCGGGAGAAGGGGAGCAGTTCTTC

V gene: TRBV9
D gene: NA
J gene: TRBJ2-6
clone size: few
CDR3 protein: CASSRGYGSGANVLTF
CDR3 DNA: TGTGCCAGCAGCCGGGGGTATGGCTCTGGGGCCAACGTCCTGACTTTC

V gene: TRBV5-1
D gene: NA
J gene: TRBJ2-6
clone size: NA
CDR3 protein: CASTGDRNPGANVLTF
CDR3 DNA: TGCGCCAGCACCGGCGACAGGAATCCTGGGGCCAACGTCCTGACTTTC

V gene: TRBV6-5
D gene: TRBD2
J gene: TRBJ2-1
clone size: NA
CDR3 protein: CASGPFGRGSEQFF
CDR3 DNA: TGTGCCAGCGGCCCTTTTGGGAGGGGAAGCGAGCAGTTCTTC

V gene: TRBV18
D gene: TRBD2
J gene: TRBJ2-2
clone size: NA
CDR3 protein: CASSPRTSGSGGELFF
CDR3 DNA: TGTGCCAGCTCACCGCGGACTAGCGGGAGCGGCGGGGAGCTGTTTTTT

V gene: TRBV5-1
D gene: NA
J gene: TRBJ2-7
clone size: NA
CDR3 protein: CASSENGGQSSYEQYF
CDR3 DNA: TGCGCCAGCAGCGAGAACGGGGGACAGTCATCCTACGAGCAGTACTTC

V gene: TRBV7-2
D gene: NA
J gene: TRBJ1-2
clone size: NA
CDR3 protein: CASTDGAGEHYGYTF
CDR3 DNA: TGTGCCAGCACCGACGGGGCAGGGGAGCACTATGGCTACACCTTC

V gene: TRBV11-2
D gene: NA
J gene: TRBJ2-6
clone size: NA
CDR3 protein: CASSLVYPGANVLTF
CDR3 DNA: TGTGCCAGCAGCTTAGTCTACCCTGGGGCCAACGTCCTGACTTTC

V gene: TRBV10-2
D gene: TRBD2
J gene: TRBJ2-2
clone size: NA
CDR3 protein: CASSEPGLAGGNGELFF
CDR3 DNA: TGCGCCAGCAGTGAGCCAGGACTAGCGGGAGGAAACGGGGAGCTGTTTTTT

V gene: TRBV4-3
D gene: TRBD1
J gene: TRBJ2-2
clone size: NA
CDR3 protein: CASSPETGLGGELFF
CDR3 DNA: TGCGCCAGCAGCCCAGAGACAGGGTTGGGCGGGGAGCTGTTTTTT

V gene: TRBV6-5
D gene: NA
J gene: TRBJ1-2
clone size: few
CDR3 protein: CASSGGLEGYTF
CDR3 DNA: TGTGCCAGCAGTGGGGGCCTGGAGGGCTACACCTTC

V gene: TRBV5-1
D gene: NA
J gene: TRBJ2-2
clone size: NA
CDR3 protein: CASSTPTGQIPNTGELFF
CDR3 DNA: TGCGCCAGCAGCACTCCCACCGGACAGATACCCAACACCGGGGAGCTGTTTTTT

V gene: TRBV4-2
D gene: NA
J gene: TRBJ2-7
clone size: NA
CDR3 protein: CASSQVGDRTEQYF
CDR3 DNA: TGTGCCAGCAGCCAAGTAGGAGACAGGACCGAGCAGTACTTC

V gene: TRBV5-6
D gene: NA
J gene: TRBJ1-2
clone size: NA
CDR3 protein: CASSLIRDIYGYTF
CDR3 DNA: TGTGCCAGCAGCCTTATAAGGGACATCTATGGCTACACCTTC

V gene: TRBV5-6
D gene: TRBD1
J gene: TRBJ1-4
clone size: NA
CDR3 protein: CASSFGTGIGNEKLFF
CDR3 DNA: TGTGCCAGCAGCTTCGGGACAGGGATTGGGAATGAAAAACTGTTTTTT

V gene: TRBV19
D gene: NA
J gene: TRBJ1-5
clone size: NA
CDR3 protein: CASSMPPWRDSTGNQPQHF
CDR3 DNA: TGTGCCAGTAGTATGCCCCCCTGGCGAGACAGTACGGGCAATCAGCCCCAGCATTTT

V gene: TRBV2
D gene: TRBD1
J gene: TRBJ2-7
clone size: NA
CDR3 protein: CASSERGTNRGYEQYF
CDR3 DNA: TGTGCCAGCAGTGAACGGGGAACCAACAGGGGATACGAGCAGTACTTC

V gene: TRBV15
D gene: TRBD1
J gene: TRBJ1-1
clone size: NA
CDR3 protein: CATSRDRGTLNTEAFF
CDR3 DNA: TGTGCCACCAGCCGGGACAGGGGGACTCTGAACACTGAAGCTTTCTTT

V gene: TRBV5-1
D gene: TRBD1
J gene: TRBJ2-3
clone size: NA
CDR3 protein: CASSRTGGASADTQYF
CDR3 DNA: TGCGCCAGCAGCAGGACAGGGGGCGCTTCGGCAGATACGCAGTATTTT

V gene: TRBV5-1
D gene: TRBD1
J gene: TRBJ2-7
clone size: NA
CDR3 protein: CASSSDRGRTYEQYF
CDR3 DNA: TGCGCCAGCAGCTCGGACAGGGGGCGGACCTACGAGCAGTACTTC

V gene: TRBV13
D gene: NA
J gene: TRBJ2-7
clone size: NA
CDR3 protein: CASSAIHSYEQYF
CDR3 DNA: TGTGCCAGCAGCGCTATCCACAGCTACGAGCAGTACTTC

V gene: TRBV7-8
D gene: NA
J gene: TRBJ1-5
clone size: NA
CDR3 protein: CASSFTAQANQPQHF
CDR3 DNA: TGTGCCAGCAGCTTCACGGCCCAGGCTAATCAGCCCCAGCATTTT

V gene: TRBV5-1
D gene: TRBD1
J gene: TRBJ1-2
clone size: NA
CDR3 protein: CASSSALPTYGTGGYGYTF
CDR3 DNA: TGCGCCAGCAGCTCCGCCCTGCCTACATACGGGACAGGGGGCTATGGCTACACCTTC

V gene: TRBV7-2
D gene: NA
J gene: TRBJ2-5
clone size: few
CDR3 protein: CASSLFPAGQGETQYF
CDR3 DNA: TGTGCCAGCAGCTTATTTCCCGCGGGGCAAGGGGAGACCCAGTACTTC

V gene: TRBV7-8
D gene: TRBD1
J gene: TRBJ1-4
clone size: NA
CDR3 protein: CASSLASRTGYYEKLFF
CDR3 DNA: TGTGCCAGCAGCTTAGCCTCCCGGACAGGTTACTATGAAAAACTGTTTTTT

V gene: TRBV6-6
D gene: TRBD1
J gene: TRBJ1-2
clone size: NA
CDR3 protein: CASRPGGDYGYTF
CDR3 DNA: TGTGCCAGCAGACCAGGGGGAGACTATGGCTACACCTTC

V gene: TRBV29-1
D gene: NA
J gene: TRBJ1-2
clone size: NA
CDR3 protein: CSVEDPRVRNDGYTF
CDR3 DNA: TGCAGCGTTGAAGATCCCAGGGTTCGGAATGATGGCTACACCTTC

V gene: TRBV19
D gene: NA
J gene: TRBJ1-5
clone size: NA
CDR3 protein: CASSIRVDRRSAGQPQHF
CDR3 DNA: TGTGCCAGTAGTATCCGGGTCGACAGAAGGTCAGCAGGGCAGCCCCAGCATTTT

V gene: TRBV19
D gene: NA
J gene: TRBJ2-1
clone size: few
CDR3 protein: CASRSSGSYNEQFF
CDR3 DNA: TGTGCCAGTAGGTCTTCAGGCTCCTACAATGAGCAGTTCTTC

V gene: TRBV5-6
D gene: NA
J gene: TRBJ1-2
clone size: NA
CDR3 protein: CASSFPGYGYTF
CDR3 DNA: TGTGCCAGCAGCTTTCCGGGCTATGGCTACACCTTC

V gene: TRBV9
D gene: NA
J gene: TRBJ1-1
clone size: NA
CDR3 protein: CASSAGQPNTEAFF
CDR3 DNA: TGTGCCAGCAGCGCGGGACAACCGAACACTGAAGCTTTCTTT

V gene: TRBV5-4
D gene: TRBD1
J gene: TRBJ1-3
clone size: NA
CDR3 protein: CASSLQGARAGNTIYF
CDR3 DNA: TGTGCCAGCAGCTTGCAGGGGGCAAGGGCTGGAAACACCATATATTTT

V gene: TRBV7-2
D gene: NA
J gene: TRBJ1-6
clone size: NA
CDR3 protein: CASSLVGGGSASSPLHF
CDR3 DNA: TGTGCCAGCAGCTTGGTGGGGGGGGGATCAGCCTCTTCACCCCTCCACTTT

V gene: TRBV12-5
D gene: NA
J gene: TRBJ1-4
clone size: NA
CDR3 protein: CASKRDATNEKLFF
CDR3 DNA: TGTGCTAGTAAGCGAGATGCAACTAATGAAAAACTGTTTTTT

V gene: TRBV30
D gene: TRBD1
J gene: TRBJ1-5
clone size: NA
CDR3 protein: CAWTVDRSNQPQHF
CDR3 DNA: TGTGCCTGGACCGTGGACAGGAGTAATCAGCCCCAGCATTTT

V gene: TRBV4-3
D gene: NA
J gene: TRBJ1-1
clone size: NA
CDR3 protein: CASSQRAGINTEAFF
CDR3 DNA: TGCGCCAGCAGCCAAAGAGCAGGGATCAACACTGAAGCTTTCTTT

V gene: TRBV9
D gene: TRBD1
J gene: TRBJ2-3
clone size: NA
CDR3 protein: CASSGSGQVTDTQYF
CDR3 DNA: TGTGCCAGCAGCGGATCGGGACAGGTAACAGATACGCAGTATTTT

V gene: TRBV5-8
D gene: NA
J gene: TRBJ2-5
clone size: NA
CDR3 protein: CASSLDRGGGQETQYF
CDR3 DNA: TGTGCCAGCAGCTTAGACCGGGGAGGAGGGCAAGAGACCCAGTACTTC

V gene: TRBV15
D gene: TRBD1
J gene: TRBJ1-2
clone size: few
CDR3 protein: CATSRDLPRTGRYGYTF
CDR3 DNA: TGTGCCACCAGCAGAGATCTCCCTCGGACAGGGAGGTATGGCTACACCTTC

V gene: TRBV2
D gene: NA
J gene: TRBJ2-3
clone size: NA
CDR3 protein: CASRKDSKRGDTQYF
CDR3 DNA: TGTGCCAGCAGAAAGGACAGTAAGAGGGGAGATACGCAGTATTTT

V gene: TRBV9
D gene: TRBD2
J gene: TRBJ2-1
clone size: NA
CDR3 protein: CASSPPGLVGGEQFF
CDR3 DNA: TGTGCCAGCAGCCCACCGGGACTAGTCGGGGGTGAGCAGTTCTTC

V gene: TRBV11-3
D gene: NA
J gene: TRBJ2-6
clone size: NA
CDR3 protein: CASSPRTAGANVLTF
CDR3 DNA: TGTGCCAGCAGCCCGAGGACAGCTGGGGCCAACGTCCTGACTTTC

V gene: TRBV5-6
D gene: NA
J gene: TRBJ2-1
clone size: once
CDR3 protein: CASSGPGYYNEQFF
CDR3 DNA: TGTGCCAGCAGCGGCCCAGGGTACTACAATGAGCAGTTCTTC

V gene: TRBV30
D gene: TRBD1
J gene: TRBJ1-2
clone size: NA
CDR3 protein: CAWSAVQGALDGYTF
CDR3 DNA: TGTGCCTGGAGTGCGGTACAGGGGGCATTGGATGGCTACACCTTC

V gene: TRBV7-9
D gene: TRBD1
J gene: TRBJ1-1
clone size: NA
CDR3 protein: CASSRSGGAVNTEAFF
CDR3 DNA: TGTGCCAGCAGCCGCTCAGGGGGCGCGGTGAACACTGAAGCTTTCTTT

V gene: TRBV19
D gene: TRBD1
J gene: TRBJ1-3
clone size: few
CDR3 protein: CASSALNRGLAGNTIYF
CDR3 DNA: TGTGCCAGTAGTGCCCTGAACAGGGGTCTAGCCGGAAACACCATATATTTT

V gene: TRBV5-1
D gene: TRBD1
J gene: TRBJ2-4
clone size: once
CDR3 protein: CASSRTGGLSGKNIQYF
CDR3 DNA: TGCGCCAGCAGCCGGACAGGGGGCCTCTCCGGCAAAAACATTCAGTACTTC

V gene: TRBV18
D gene: TRBD1
J gene: TRBJ1-1
clone size: NA
CDR3 protein: CASSPEMRQGTEAFF
CDR3 DNA: TGTGCCAGCTCACCGGAAATGAGACAGGGCACTGAAGCTTTCTTT